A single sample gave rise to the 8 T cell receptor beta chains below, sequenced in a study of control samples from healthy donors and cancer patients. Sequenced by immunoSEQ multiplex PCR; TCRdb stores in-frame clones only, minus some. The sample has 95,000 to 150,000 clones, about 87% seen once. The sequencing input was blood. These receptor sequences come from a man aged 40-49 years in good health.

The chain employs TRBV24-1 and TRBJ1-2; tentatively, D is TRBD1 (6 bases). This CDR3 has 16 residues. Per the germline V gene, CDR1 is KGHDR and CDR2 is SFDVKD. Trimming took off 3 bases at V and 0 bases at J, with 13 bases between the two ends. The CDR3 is CATSDATGTSNYGYTF. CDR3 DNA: TGTGCCACCAGTGATGCGACAGGTACCTCTAACTATGGCTACACCTTC.

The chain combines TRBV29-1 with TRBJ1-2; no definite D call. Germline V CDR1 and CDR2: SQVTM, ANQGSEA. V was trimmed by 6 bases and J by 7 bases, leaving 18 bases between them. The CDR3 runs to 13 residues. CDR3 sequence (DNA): TGCAGCGTGCCCTCGGTAGGGCCTCTTGGCTACACCTTC. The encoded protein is CSVPSVGPLGYTF.

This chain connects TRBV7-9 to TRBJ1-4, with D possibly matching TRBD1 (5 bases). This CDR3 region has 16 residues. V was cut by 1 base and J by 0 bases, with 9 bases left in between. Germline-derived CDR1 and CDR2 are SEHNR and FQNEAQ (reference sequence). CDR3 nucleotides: TGTGCCAGCAGCTTAGGACAGTACGCAACTAATGAAAAACTGTTTTTT. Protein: CASSLGQYATNEKLFF.

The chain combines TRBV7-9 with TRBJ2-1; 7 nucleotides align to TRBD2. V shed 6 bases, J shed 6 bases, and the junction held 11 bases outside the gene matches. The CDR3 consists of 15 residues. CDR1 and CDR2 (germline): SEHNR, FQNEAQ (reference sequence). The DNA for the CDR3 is TGTGCCAGCAGTCAGGAGAAGGGCGGGGGCAATGAGCAGTTCTTC. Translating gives CASSQEKGGGNEQFF.

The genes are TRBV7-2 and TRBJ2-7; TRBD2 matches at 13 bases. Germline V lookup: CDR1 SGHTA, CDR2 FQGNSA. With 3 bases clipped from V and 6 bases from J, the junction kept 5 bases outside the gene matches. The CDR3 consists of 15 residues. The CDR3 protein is CASSFTSGGALEQYF. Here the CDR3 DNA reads TGTGCCAGCAGCTTTACTAGCGGGGGGGCCCTCGAGCAGTACTTC.

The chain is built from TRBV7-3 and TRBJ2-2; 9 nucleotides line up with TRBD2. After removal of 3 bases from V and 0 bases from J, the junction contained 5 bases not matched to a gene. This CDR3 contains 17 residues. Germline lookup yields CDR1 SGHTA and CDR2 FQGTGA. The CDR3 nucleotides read TGTGCCAGCAGCTTTCCTAGCGGGGCCACGAACACCGGGGAGCTGTTTTTT. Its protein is CASSFPSGATNTGELFF.

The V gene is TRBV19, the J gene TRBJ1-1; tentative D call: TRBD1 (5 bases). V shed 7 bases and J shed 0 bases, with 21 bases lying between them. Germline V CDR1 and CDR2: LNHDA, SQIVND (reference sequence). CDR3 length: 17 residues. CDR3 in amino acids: CASTARDSNLMNTEAFF. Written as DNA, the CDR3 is TGTGCCAGTACCGCCCGAGACAGCAATCTCATGAACACTGAAGCTTTCTTT.

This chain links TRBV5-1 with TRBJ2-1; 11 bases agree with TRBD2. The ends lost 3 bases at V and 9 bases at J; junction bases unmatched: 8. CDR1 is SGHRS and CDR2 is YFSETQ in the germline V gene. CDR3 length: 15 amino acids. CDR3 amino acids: CASSSIAGGSSEQFF. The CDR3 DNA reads TGCGCCAGCAGCTCGATAGCGGGGGGGTCCAGTGAGCAGTTCTTC.